The 32 T cell receptor beta chains below all came from one sample that was sequenced in a study of cytomegalovirus exposure and HLA in healthy donors. The primer mix had 60 Vbeta and 13 Jbeta primers. Sequencing used immunoSEQ multiplex PCR; TCRdb keeps in-frame clones, though not all of them. Of some 140,000 clones listed, nearly 80% are singletons. Sequencing was done on a sample of PBMCs. These receptors were collected from a man aged 25-45 years in good health and CMV-seropositive.

The genes are TRBV28 and TRBJ2-7, with 12 positions matching TRBD2. The germline CDR1 and CDR2 sequences are MDHEN and SYDVKM. Trimming at V came to 4 bases and at J to 4 bases, leaving 14 bases not matched to a gene. The CDR3 is 18 amino acids. The CDR3 loop is CASSSGLAGLIGSYEQYF. CDR3 nucleotides: TGTGCCAGCAGTTCCGGACTAGCGGGATTGATTGGGTCTTACGAGCAGTACTTC.

The chain carries TRBV7-6 and TRBJ2-2, with 8 bases aligning to TRBD1. V shed 5 bases, J shed 3 bases, and the junction held 11 bases outside the gene matches. Per the germline V gene, CDR1 is SGHVS and CDR2 is FNYEAQ. There are 17 residues in the CDR3. The DNA of the CDR3 is TGTGCCAGCAGCCATAAATTGGGACAGGCGGACACCGGGGAGCTGTTTTTT. Translation: CASSHKLGQADTGELFF. Full variable domain (missing parts from reference TRBV7-6 and TRBJ2-2): GAGVSQSPRYKVTKRGQDVALRCDPISGHVSLYWYRQALGQGPEFLTYFNYEAQQDKSGLPNDRFSAERPEGSISTLTIQRTEQRDSAMYRCASSHKLGQADTGELFFGEGSRLTVL.

The rearrangement links TRBV29-1 to TRBJ1-5, with 7 bases identical to TRBD1. The germline V gene has CDR1 SQVTM and CDR2 ANQGSEA. V shed 6 bases, J shed 3 bases, and the junction held 8 bases outside the gene matches. The CDR3 is 14 amino acids. As DNA, the CDR3 is TGCAGCGTGATAACGACAGGGATCAATCAGCCCCAGCATTTT. It translates to CSVITTGINQPQHF.

J is TRBJ2-5 and V is TRBV7-6; 13 nucleotides agree with TRBD2. The length of the CDR3 is 16 residues. V was clipped by 5 bases and J by 4 bases; unmatched bases: 7. Germline CDR1 reads SGHVS; CDR2 reads FNYEAQ. The CDR3 nucleotides read TGTGCCAGCAGCCCAACACTAGCGGGAGGGGGAGAGACCCAGTACTTC. It translates to CASSPTLAGGGETQYF. The complete variable domain, with remaining parts taken from reference TRBV7-6 and TRBJ2-5, reads GAGVSQSPRYKVTKRGQDVALRCDPISGHVSLYWYRQALGQGPEFLTYFNYEAQQDKSGLPNDRFSAERPEGSISTLTIQRTEQRDSAMYRCASSPTLAGGGETQYFGPGTRLLVL.

The V and J genes are TRBV5-6 and TRBJ2-2, with 8 nucleotides matching TRBD1. CDR3 length: 15 residues. Looked up from germline, CDR1 is SGHDT and CDR2 is YYEEEE. The trim removed 1 base at V and 5 bases at J, leaving 4 bases unmatched. CDR3 DNA: TGTGCCAGCAGCTTGACAGGGGGTAGGACCGGGGAGCTGTTTTTT. Translating gives CASSLTGGRTGELFF.

This chain joins TRBV9 and TRBJ1-4; D not resolved. The CDR3 consists of 15 residues. Trimming took 3 bases from V and 4 from J, leaving 13 bases between them. CDR1 SGDLS and CDR2 YYNGEE come from the germline V gene. CDR3 loop: CASSETPTNNEKLFF. The CDR3 DNA sequence: TGTGCCAGCAGCGAGACCCCAACTAATAATGAAAAACTGTTTTTT. The whole variable domain, filled in from reference TRBV9 and TRBJ1-4, reads DSGVTQTPKHLITATGQRVTLRCSPRSGDLSVYWYQQSLDQGLQFLIQYYNGEERAKGNILERFSAQQFPDLHSELNLSSLELGDSALYFCASSETPTNNEKLFFGSGTQLSVL.

This clone came up a few times. The CDR3 region is CASSQGGTGGISEQYF. The CDR3 DNA is TGTGCCAGCAGCCAAGGGGGGACGGGAGGCATCTCCGAGCAGTACTTC. The V gene is TRBV5-4, the J gene TRBJ2-7; D is possibly TRBD2 (7 bases). The germline V gene has CDR1 SGHNT and CDR2 YYREEE (reference sequence). Trimming cost V 4 bases and J 6 bases, with 23 bases left between them. CDR3 length: 16 residues.

The CDR3: CASSVVIAGPGGYTF. For the CDR3, the DNA is TGTGCCAGCAGCGTAGTGATAGCAGGGCCCGGCGGCTACACCTTC. The chain uses TRBV9 and TRBJ1-2; D may be TRBD1 (5 bases). The length of the CDR3 is 15 residues. Trimming removed 0 bases at V and 8 bases at J, with 17 bases between. From germline, CDR1 is SGDLS and CDR2 YYNGEE.

The chain uses TRBV7-2 and TRBJ2-5; 8 bases match TRBD2. The J call is uncertain, as TRBJ2-7 better fits the DNA end. CDR1 is SGHTA, CDR2 FQGNSA, per germline. This CDR3 is 16 amino acids long. The CDR3 reads CASSFFGAGGTYEQYF. For the CDR3, the DNA is TGTGCCAGCAGCTTCTTTGGCGCGGGAGGAACCTACGAGCAGTACTTC.

This clone has only a few counts. The gene calls are TRBV7-8 and TRBJ2-5, with TRBD1 matching 7 bases. The end of the DNA aligns better with TRBJ2-7, so the J call may be wrong. Germline values: CDR1 SGHVS, CDR2 FQNEAQ. This CDR3 spans 13 amino acids. CDR3 in DNA: TGTGCCAGCAGCGAGACGACAGGGCACGAGCAGTACTTC. The encoded protein is CASSETTGHEQYF.

This clone was counted only a few times. J is TRBJ2-7 and V is TRBV5-5; TRBD1 agrees at 11 bases. CDR1 SGHKS and CDR2 YYEKEE come from the germline V gene (reference sequence). J gave up 3 bases and V 9 bases, and 8 bases lay outside the gene matches. The CDR3 spans 14 residues. CDR3 nucleotides: TGTGCCACCTATGCCGGGACAGGGGGCTACGAGCAGTACTTC. Translated, it gives CATYAGTGGYEQYF.

V and J are TRBV23-1 and TRBJ2-1, with 10 bases identical to TRBD1. TRBV23-1 is filed as an ORF, its function uncertain. V was pared by 8 bases and J by 3 bases, with 1 base of the junction left unmatched. The CDR3 sequence is 13 residues long. In DNA, the CDR3 is TGCGCCAGCGGGGACAGGGGCTACAATGAGCAGTTCTTC. Translation: CASGDRGYNEQFF.

The chain combines TRBV2 with TRBJ2-1; D unresolved. The length of the CDR3 is 17 residues. The V and J ends lost 0 bases and 0 bases respectively, with 12 bases between them. The germline V gene has CDR1 SNHLY and CDR2 FYNNEI. The CDR3 DNA reads TGTGCCAGCAGTGAAGCGCGCCTAGTCAGCTCCTACAATGAGCAGTTCTTC. Protein: CASSEARLVSSYNEQFF.

The genes are TRBV27 and TRBJ2-3; TRBD1 agrees at 11 bases. The V gene's germline CDR1 is MNHEY and CDR2 SMNVEV (reference sequence). This CDR3 has 17 amino acids. Germline trimming cut 5 bases from V and 2 bases from J; bases unmatched to any gene: 9. CDR3 nucleotide sequence: TGTGCCAGCAGTGAAACGGACAGGGGGCAATTCACAGATACGCAGTATTTT. Translated: CASSETDRGQFTDTQYF.

This chain uses TRBV2 with TRBJ2-7, with a tentative D call TRBD2 (6 bases). The germline V gene has CDR1 SNHLY and CDR2 FYNNEI. The CDR3 length is 14 residues. V lost 7 bases to trimming and J lost 2 bases, with 15 bases between them. DNA of the CDR3: TGTGCCAGCAAATTCGGGACTTCGACCTACGAGCAGTACTTC. Its protein product is CASKFGTSTYEQYF. The whole variable domain, filled in from reference TRBV2 and TRBJ2-7, reads EPEVTQTPSHQVTQMGQEVILRCVPISNHLYFYWYRQILGQKVEFLVSFYNNEISEKSEIFDDQFSVERPDGSNFTLKIRSTKLEDSAMYFCASKFGTSTYEQYFGPGTRLTVT.

V is TRBV7-3 and J is TRBJ2-3, with a tentative D call TRBD2 (5 bases). Germline CDR1 SGHTA, CDR2 FQGTGA. With 5 bases removed from V and 2 bases from J, the gap between germline ends came to 11 bases. CDR3 size: 14 residues. The CDR3 reads CASSDGVVTDTQYF. The CDR3 bases are TGTGCCAGCAGCGACGGGGTCGTCACAGATACGCAGTATTTT.

The gene calls are TRBV5-1 and TRBJ2-7, with 8 bases identical to TRBD2. J was trimmed by 3 bases and V by 4 bases; bases with no gene match: 9. The germline V gene has CDR1 SGHRS and CDR2 YFSETQ. The CDR3 spans 15 residues. Written as DNA, the CDR3 is TGCGCCAGCAGCCCTAGCGGGTCGGGCCTCTACGAGCAGTACTTC. It encodes CASSPSGSGLYEQYF.

The chain uses TRBV7-3 and TRBJ2-7; TRBD1 matches 9 bases. This CDR3 is built from 13 residues. Germline V gene sequence: CDR1 SGHTA, CDR2 FQGTGA. The V and J ends lost 5 bases and 6 bases, in that order; junction bases with no gene match: 5. CDR3 amino acids: CASSPQGAGEQYF. The CDR3 region has the DNA TGTGCCAGCAGCCCACAGGGGGCAGGCGAGCAGTACTTC.

The CDR3 sequence: CASTRVGGSGNTIYF. The CDR3 region has the DNA TGTGCCAGCACCAGAGTGGGGGGCTCTGGAAACACCATATATTTT. The rearrangement uses TRBV7-8 and TRBJ1-3, with D tentatively TRBD1 (5 bases). CDR3 length: 15 amino acids. Germline loops: CDR1 SGHVS, CDR2 FQNEAQ. V lost 7 bases, J lost 0 bases, and 13 bases lay in between.

This rearrangement joins TRBV2 to TRBJ2-1; no definite D call. Germline values: CDR1 SNHLY, CDR2 FYNNEI. This CDR3 is built from 13 residues. V lost 2 bases, J lost 5 bases, and 7 bases lay in between. CDR3 sequence reads: CASSETSNNEQFF. CDR3 bases: TGTGCCAGCAGTGAAACTTCCAACAATGAGCAGTTCTTC. Based on the CDR3 plus reference TRBV2 and TRBJ2-1, the full variable domain is EPEVTQTPSHQVTQMGQEVILRCVPISNHLYFYWYRQILGQKVEFLVSFYNNEISEKSEIFDDQFSVERPDGSNFTLKIRSTKLEDSAMYFCASSETSNNEQFFGPGTRLTVL.

The chain uses TRBV7-2 and TRBJ2-1, with TRBD2 matching 12 bases. V shed 2 bases, J shed 7 bases, and the junction held 3 bases outside the gene matches. Germline assignment: CDR1 SGHTA and CDR2 FQGNSA. This CDR3 comprises 15 residues. The CDR3 here is CASSLRTSGKNEQFF. Here the CDR3 DNA reads TGTGCCAGCAGCTTAAGGACTAGCGGGAAGAATGAGCAGTTCTTC. The whole variable domain, filled in from reference TRBV7-2 and TRBJ2-1, reads GAGVSQSPSNKVTEKGKDVELRCDPISGHTALYWYRQSLGQGLEFLIYFQGNSAPDKSGLPSDRFSAERTGGSVSTLTIQRTQQEDSAVYLCASSLRTSGKNEQFFGPGTRLTVL.

This chain joins TRBV18 and TRBJ2-6, with 8 bases identical to TRBD1. In germline, CDR1 is KGHSH, CDR2 LQKENI. CDR3 length: 16 amino acids. V dropped 1 base and J dropped 4; count of bases not matched to a gene: 3. The CDR3 nucleotides read TGTGCCAGCTCACCACTGGACAGGGTAGGGGCCAACGTCCTGACTTTC. Translating gives CASSPLDRVGANVLTF. Full variable domain (rest looked up from reference TRBV18 and TRBJ2-6): NAGVMQNPRHLVRRRGQEARLRCSPMKGHSHVYWYRQLPEEGLKFMVYLQKENIIDESGMPKERFSAEFPKEGPSILRIQQVVRGDSAAYFCASSPLDRVGANVLTFGAGSRLTVL.

The V call is TRBV28, the J call TRBJ1-1; D gene uncertain. Germline V CDR1 and CDR2: MDHEN, SYDVKM. The CDR3 consists of 13 residues. Trimming took 5 bases from V and 3 from J, leaving 10 bases between them. CDR3 DNA sequence: TGTGCCAGCAGTCTAATACCCGACACTGAAGCTTTCTTT. This translates into CASSLIPDTEAFF. Full variable domain (missing parts from reference TRBV28 and TRBJ1-1): DVKVTQSSRYLVKRTGEKVFLECVQDMDHENMFWYRQDPGLGLRLIYFSYDVKMKEKGDIPEGYSVSREKKERFSLILESASTNQTSMYLCASSLIPDTEAFFGQGTRLTVV.

The chain carries TRBV5-1 and TRBJ2-1; the match to TRBD2 covers 10 bases. Looked up from germline, CDR1 is SGHRS and CDR2 is YFSETQ. CDR3 size: 15 residues. After removal of 4 bases from V and 4 bases from J, the junction contained 5 bases not matched to a gene. The CDR3 reads CASSPTSGLYNEQFF. Here the CDR3 DNA reads TGCGCCAGCAGCCCGACTAGCGGGCTATACAATGAGCAGTTCTTC.

The CDR3: CASSLVGLADSSYEQYF. The CDR3, as DNA: TGTGCCAGCAGCTTGGTGGGACTAGCGGACTCCTCCTACGAGCAGTACTTC. The V gene is TRBV5-5, the J gene TRBJ2-7; 11 positions match TRBD2. Trimming took 0 bases from V and 0 from J; bases not matched to a gene: 5. This CDR3 region has 17 residues. The germline V gene has CDR1 SGHKS and CDR2 YYEKEE (reference sequence).

The V call is TRBV11-2, the J call TRBJ2-7; 7 bases line up with TRBD1. The CDR3 sequence is 14 residues long. Trimming at V came to 6 bases and at J to 3 bases, leaving 8 bases not matched to a gene. CDR1 and CDR2 (germline): SGHAT, FQNNGV. CDR3 protein: CASRERTGDYEQYF. The CDR3 nucleotides read TGTGCCAGCAGAGAGAGAACAGGGGACTACGAGCAGTACTTC.

CDR3 coding DNA: TGCGCCAGCAGGCCGGGTGATTTAGCCGGGGAGCTGTTTTTT. Amino acids: CASRPGDLAGELFF. This chain connects TRBV5-1 to TRBJ2-2; no clear D. Deletions cut 5 bases from V and 6 bases from J, with 14 bases between. CDR3 length equals 14 residues. Germline values: CDR1 SGHRS, CDR2 YFSETQ.

Concerning this clone: Sequence at one end of the junction differs from germline and may be a read error. The V gene is TRBV9, the J gene TRBJ2-3, with 10 bases aligning to TRBD2. The CDR3 contains 17 residues. Germline CDR1 is SGDLS and CDR2 is YYNGEE. CDR3 in amino acids: CASSVITSGTSTDTQCF. The CDR3 bases are TGTGCCAGCAGCGTAATAACTAGCGGGACTTCCACAGATACGCAGTGTTTT.

The chain uses TRBV28 and TRBJ2-7; TRBD1 agrees at 9 bases. Germline loops: CDR1 MDHEN, CDR2 SYDVKM. This CDR3 spans 12 amino acids. Germline trimming cut 7 bases from V and 3 bases from J; bases unmatched to any gene: 1. The CDR3, as DNA: TGTGCCAGCACGGGACAGGGCTACGAGCAGTACTTC. This encodes CASTGQGYEQYF.

This chain uses TRBV4-1 with TRBJ2-1; TRBD2 aligns across 9 bases. CDR3 length equals 19 residues. Germline trimming cut 4 bases from V and 0 bases from J; bases unmatched to any gene: 13. Germline loops: CDR1 MGHRA, CDR2 YSYEKL. The CDR3 loop reads CASSPLGASGKGSYNEQFF. Here the CDR3 DNA reads TGCGCCAGCAGCCCCCTTGGGGCTAGCGGGAAAGGCTCCTACAATGAGCAGTTCTTC.

The chain carries TRBV9 and TRBJ1-5; possibly TRBD1 for D (5 bases). V was trimmed by 3 bases and J by 0 bases, leaving 10 bases between them. In germline, CDR1 is SGDLS, CDR2 YYNGEE. The CDR3 has 15 residues. The chain's CDR3 is CASSAGGRSNQPQHF. CDR3 sequence (DNA): TGTGCCAGCAGCGCGGGGGGACGTAGCAATCAGCCCCAGCATTTT.

The CDR3 is CASSLGQGNTEAFF. CDR3 in DNA: TGTGCCAGCAGCTTGGGACAGGGGAACACTGAAGCTTTCTTT. The chain uses TRBV7-3 and TRBJ1-1; 9 bases agree with TRBD1. Germline lookup yields CDR1 SGHTA and CDR2 FQGTGA. The ends lost 3 bases at V and 1 base at J; junction bases unmatched: 0. The CDR3 loop spans 14 amino acids. The entire variable domain, with the rest obtained from reference TRBV7-3 and TRBJ1-1, is as follows: GAGVSQTPSNKVTEKGKYVELRCDPISGHTALYWYRQSLGQGPEFLIYFQGTGAADDSGLPNDRFFAVRPEGSVSTLKIQRTERGDSAVYLCASSLGQGNTEAFFGQGTRLTVV.